The present entry profiles one TCR beta chain with its context. In this sample, this clone turned up once. What this receptor recognizes is not known. Base qualities were left out, and no much larger clone turns up one base away. The time point label, read with the paper, signifies: roughly 26 weeks on oral tofacitinib. The intended sense of this specimen's treatment or condition label: oral pan-JAK inhibitor, 5-10 mg twice daily. Lesional scalp punch biopsies and peripheral blood were obtained from alopecia areata patients. PBMCs were isolated by density centrifugation and stained for CD3, CD4 and CD8, and CD4+ and CD8+ T cells were sorted on a FACSAria. Library generation was performed with the immunoSEQ multiplex PCR assay. RNA was extracted from all samples and reverse transcribed into cDNA, which served as template for TCR sequencing. SuperScript III was used for first-strand cDNA synthesis, primed with a 2:1 mix of oligo-dT and random hexamers. A synthetic immune receptor repertoire was used to gauge amplification bias, and whatever bias remained was removed computationally. On the study's bioinformatics: Raw reads were preprocessed to remove errors, and CDR3 was defined according to IMGT conventions as the region from the conserved cysteine to phenylalanine. To get clonality, Shannon entropy was normalized by log2 of the number of productive unique TCRs and the result was subtracted from 1. Scalp TCRbeta sequences were cross-referenced with sorted blood CD4 and CD8 repertoires so that the CD4 or CD8 identity of scalp clones could be inferred. Imported from immuneACCESS, the table was reduced by TCRdb to in-frame sequences with V and J called. These copies leave out some clones; in studies compared against another copy, an unresolved V gene accounts for under half, and the cause of the remainder is not known. That table supplies the V and J calls and clone size; D and trimming were determined from the DNA. Recorded for this sample are 35,000 to 45,000 clones; roughly 92% of them occurred a single time. 15% to 20% of the sample is held by the ten biggest clonotypes.

The sample originates from a study of CD8+ T cells in alopecia areata (dated by TCRdb to 2017 to 2018). As for the study more broadly: The treated patients took part in an open-label pilot trial in which moderate-to-severe alopecia areata was treated with oral tofacitinib at 5 to 10 mg twice daily. Tofacitinib was administered for 6 to 18 months, and 6 months of follow-up off drug were then conducted to assess delayed response and recurrence. Disease severity in treated patients was measured with the SALT score, which quantifies the percentage of affected scalp surface area. The study used high-throughput TCRbeta sequencing to examine T cell clonal expansion in alopecia areata, in both the C3H/HeJ mouse model and human patients. On the human side, TCRbeta sequencing was run on scalp tissue and on sorted CD4+ and CD8+ peripheral blood T cells from healthy controls and from alopecia areata patients with either patchy or totalis/universalis disease. Biopsies were taken from tofacitinib-treated patients at baseline and again at 4 and 24 weeks into treatment, and several of those patients also had a later scalp biopsy. Scalp clonality was compared among normal scalp (n=4), patchy alopecia areata scalp (n=8), and alopecia totalis/universalis scalp (n=8). RNA was extracted with the PAXgene miRNA kit for fixed scalp, the miRNeasy kit for PBMCs, and the RNeasy kit for mouse skin. immunoSEQ multiplex PCR using 35 Vbeta forward primers and 13 Jbeta reverse primers was used to amplify TCRbeta CDR3 regions.

General conclusions and limits of the study: Higher clonality and more expanded CD8+ clones were observed in lesional scalp than in normal scalp, particularly in alopecia totalis/universalis, a finding suggestive of antigenic drive. Shared TCR sequences between patients were less evident than in mice, which may be partly attributable to HLA diversity in the patient population. Because the treated cohort was small and had only one nonresponder, larger studies are needed to examine links between baseline CD8+ expansion and response. With tofacitinib, both scalp clonality and the number of expanded CD8+ clones among the top 100 scalp clones went down significantly. Many expanded lesional clones persisted in scalp and blood during tofacitinib treatment, which may partly explain relapse after stopping treatment. Unlike mouse skin, which is dominated by gammadelta T cells, normal human skin has resident alphabeta T cells that are also sequenced, and this complicates analysis of the scalp TCR repertoire.

CDR1 and CDR2 are drawn from the germline V gene: SGHRS, YFSETQ. The junction carries 16 bases between V and J, which are trimmed by 0 bases and 0 bases respectively. Including the terminal cysteine and phenylalanine, the CDR3 comprises 18 residues. CDR3 DNA is the only sequence kept; it has 54 bases, read in frame from the first base. The starting material was CD8+ T cells sorted from blood, obtained at week 24, from a patient treated with tofacitinib. The sequence links TRBV5-1 to TRBJ2-1; TRBD2 might be the D gene, on 6 matching bases. The clonotype originates from a human donor with alopecia areata. The nucleotides are TGCGCCAGCAGCTTGGCCGTCGCGGGGCCCAGCTCCTACAATGAGCAGTTCTTC. Protein translation: CASSLAVAGPSSYNEQFF.